The clone carrying this T cell receptor (beta chain) was counted a few times. Germline assignment: CDR1 MRHNA and CDR2 SNTAGT. V was trimmed by 5 bases and J by 4 bases, leaving 9 bases between them. This CDR3 contains 13 residues. Time point of the sample: baseline pretreatment blood. The treatment: 15 Gy SBRT to primary tumor, nephrectomy 4 weeks later. Clear cell pathology was present in this patient's renal cell carcinoma. The data belong to a study of radiation and T cells in renal cell carcinoma. Data came from immunoSEQ multiplex PCR; TCRdb stores just in-frame clones and leaves some out. The sample includes 130,000 or so clones, less than 85% seen only once; the top ten take roughly 25%.

The source material was blood, sampled from a patient whose treatment included radiotherapy and nephrectomy. V gene TRBV6-4 combines with J gene TRBJ1-5; TRBD1 is a possible D gene (5 bases). The sequence came from a woman aged 50 to 65 with renal cell carcinoma. The DNA for the CDR3 is TGTGCCAGCAGTCCCAGGGATAATCAGCCCCAGCATTTT. This gives the protein CASSPRDNQPQHF.